There are a few counts of the clone carrying this TCR beta chain. Its antigen is currently unknown. CDR1 is SGHTA, CDR2 FQGTGA, per germline. Trimming cost V 5 bases and J 6 bases; bases outside gene matches: 5. This CDR3 comprises 13 residues. In TCRdb, the 5' RACE reads were re-called with MiXCR into one record per CDR3 protein. The table shows approximately 300,000 distinct CDR3 sequences, with approximately 15% occurring only once. The sample originates from a study of T-cell memory formation after mild COVID-19. Study-wide results and limits: Memory cells collected pre-infection included some clones that later responded, suggesting cross-reactive memory joined.

Sequencing was performed on PBMCs or a T cell subset sorted from them (not recorded which). The chain is built from TRBV7-3 and TRBJ1-1, with 8 bases aligning to TRBD1. This TCR came from a man between 18 and 35 years old who had mild COVID-19 (a few samples of this study predate the infection). Cell type and time point are not known. CDR3 sequence: CASSPMTGAEAFF. The CDR3 DNA reads as TGTGCCAGCAGCCCGATGACAGGGGCTGAAGCTTTCTTT.